The 23 T cell receptor beta chains below all came from one sample that was sequenced in a study of regulatory T cells in long-lasting Graves disease (dated by TCRdb to the early 2020s). Library method: multiplex PCR. The reads were generated on an Illumina HiSeq 4000. iRepertoire HTBI primers and Arm-PCR amplification of CDR3 regions were used to construct TCR beta libraries. TCRdb handled the public reads itself, with Q25 trimming in fastp and clone calling in MiXCR, and kept productive beta chains. Rows are combined by CDR3 protein, so each entry shows the most common genes and DNA. Present in this sample are some 200,000 distinct CDR3 sequences, 15% to 20% of which were seen just once. The ten largest clones represent 12% of the sample. The time point label on this specimen signifies: newly diagnosed GD, antithyroid drugs for less than 3 months. RNA was extracted from PBMCs in TRIzol for both TCR sequencing and RNA sequencing.

Another study also made use of these data, one on T cells in Graves' hyperthyroidism and ophthalmopathy.

This specimen consisted of peripheral blood mononuclear cells (PBMCs), obtained at new diagnosis, from a patient treated with antithyroid drugs. The source is a woman in her 30s with Graves disease. Donor details come from another sample of the same person, matched by shared clones.

This clonotype was found many times. The rearrangement uses TRBV30 and TRBJ2-3, with 11 bases matching TRBD2. The trim removed 0 bases at V and 13 bases at J, leaving 3 bases unmatched. CDR3 length: 12 residues. The germline CDR1 and CDR2 sequences are GTSNPN and SVGIG (reference sequence). The CDR3 coding sequence is TGTGCCTGGAGTGTACGACTAGCGGGAAAGTATTTT. This translates into CAWSVRLAGKYF.

This clonotype occurred many times. The chain links TRBV7-2 to TRBJ1-2, with 7 bases aligning to TRBD1. The CDR3 extends over 14 amino acids. Trimming cost V 4 bases and J 4 bases; bases outside gene matches: 6. Germline assignment: CDR1 SGHTA and CDR2 FQGNSA. This CDR3 is CASSSQTGFYGYTF. For the CDR3, the DNA is TGTGCCAGCAGCTCCCAGACAGGGTTCTATGGCTACACCTTC.

This clonotype showed up many times. The rearrangement joins TRBV6-1 to TRBJ1-2; tentative D call: TRBD1 (5 bases). The CDR3 is made up of 14 amino acids. Germline CDR1 and CDR2: MNHNS and SASEGT. Trimming removed 6 bases from V and 8 bases from J, with 19 bases in between. The CDR3 DNA sequence: TGTGCCAGCAGGCAGGCTGGGGGGTCGAAAGGCTACACCTTC. Translation: CASRQAGGSKGYTF.

This clonotype has a count of ten or more. V is TRBV11-2 and J is TRBJ2-3, with 11 bases aligning to TRBD2. The V gene's germline CDR1 is SGHAT and CDR2 FQNNGV. Trimming removed 0 bases from V and 6 bases from J; junction bases left unmatched: 5. The CDR3 has 16 amino acids. The CDR3 bases are TGTGCCAGCAGCTTAGAAGTAGCGGGGGGGCCGGATACGCAGTATTTT. Translated, it gives CASSLEVAGGPDTQYF.

This clonotype was recorded many times. The rearrangement uses TRBV12-3 or TRBV12-4 and TRBJ1-6, with D hard to call. Trimming removed 1 base at V and 10 bases at J, with 14 bases between. This CDR3 has 15 residues. This CDR3 reads CASSLGHPPPSPLHF. DNA of the CDR3: TGTGCCAGCAGTTTAGGGCATCCCCCACCGTCACCCCTCCACTTT.

This clonotype was recorded many times. The chain carries TRBV6-1 and TRBJ1-6; possible D gene TRBD1, 5 bases. Trimming pared 6 bases from V and 7 bases from J, leaving 19 bases between. CDR3 length equals 16 residues. Germline CDR1 is MNHNS and CDR2 is SASEGT. In DNA, the CDR3 is TGTGCCAGCAGCTTGACAGTCTATACGCCGAATTCACCCCTCCACTTT. This gives the protein CASSLTVYTPNSPLHF.

The chain uses TRBV3-1 and TRBJ1-1; TRBD1 aligns across 7 bases. This CDR3 is built from 14 residues. The trim removed 1 base at V and 1 base at J, leaving 0 bases unmatched. Germline V gives CDR1 LGHDT, CDR2 YNNKEL (reference sequence). The CDR3 nucleotides are TGTGCCAGCAGCCAAGGGGACAGGAACACTGAAGCTTTCTTT. Translation gives CASSQGDRNTEAFF.

This clonotype was seen ten or more times. J is TRBJ1-5 and V is TRBV5-8; no clear D. V lost 3 bases to trimming and J lost 3 bases, with 7 bases between them. Germline-derived CDR1 and CDR2 are SGHTS and YDEGEE. CDR3 length equals 13 residues. CDR3 sequence (DNA): TGTGCCAGCAGCTGGACGGACAATCAGCCCCAGCATTTT. Amino acids: CASSWTDNQPQHF.

This clonotype was counted ten times or more. The chain recombines TRBV5-1 with TRBJ2-7; the match to TRBD2 covers 7 bases. CDR3 length: 15 amino acids. CDR1 and CDR2 (germline): SGHRS, YFSETQ. The V segment lost 0 bases and the J segment 0 bases; nucleotides outside the gene matches: 3. The CDR3 DNA follows: TGCGCCAGCAGCTTGGGTCCGGGAGGCTCCTACGAGCAGTACTTC. This codes for CASSLGPGGSYEQYF.

This clonotype showed up many times. This rearrangement joins TRBV28 to TRBJ2-7, with D possibly matching TRBD2 (5 bases). V was trimmed by 5 bases and J by 7 bases, leaving 21 bases between them. The CDR3 spans 15 residues. Germline loops: CDR1 MDHEN, CDR2 SYDVKM. The CDR3 loop is CASSGRRTPYEEQYF. DNA for the CDR3: TGTGCCAGCAGTGGGCGGAGGACTCCCTACGAGGAGCAGTACTTC.

This clonotype was seen ten or more times. V gene TRBV12-3 or TRBV12-4 combines with J gene TRBJ1-5; 8 nucleotides line up with TRBD1. The CDR3 spans 15 residues. V gave up 7 bases and J gave up 2 bases; unmatched junction bases: 7. The CDR3 here is CASNTGGKGNQPQHF. CDR3 nucleotides: TGTGCCAGCAATACAGGGGGGAAAGGCAATCAGCCCCAGCATTTT.

There are many counts of this clonotype. The V and J genes are TRBV12-3 or TRBV12-4 and TRBJ2-1, with 10 nucleotides matching TRBD2. V trimming: 2 bases; J trimming: 8 bases; junction bases outside the gene matches: 6. The CDR3 is 15 residues long. DNA of the CDR3: TGTGCCAGCAGTTTACGGCTAGCGGGAGAACATGAGCAGTTCTTC. Translating it yields CASSLRLAGEHEQFF.

Comments on this clonotype: This may come from a read error, since a much larger clone is one base off. This sequence joins TRBV28 and TRBJ1-4; D remains unclear. The germline gives CDR1 MDHEN, CDR2 SYDVKM. The CDR3 covers 13 residues. CDR3 DNA: TGTGCCCGCAGTTTAATTCCGGGCGAAAAACTGTTTTTT. Translation: CARSLIPGEKLFF.

This clonotype showed up just once. The chain has TRBV12-3 or TRBV12-4 and TRBJ2-3; D unresolved. V lost 3 bases and J 6 bases, leaving 13 bases between the germline ends. This CDR3 contains 14 residues. The CDR3 loop reads CASSFNPESDTQYF. The CDR3 DNA reads TGTGCCAGCAGTTTCAACCCTGAATCGGATACGCAGTATTTT.

The sample holds a few counts of this clonotype. The chain uses TRBV6-1 and TRBJ1-1; tentatively, D is TRBD1 (5 bases). The CDR3 runs 14 residues. Trimming took 5 bases from V and 1 from J, leaving 11 bases between them. The germline CDR1 and CDR2 sequences are MNHNS and SASEGT. The CDR3 loop reads CASSKQVSNTEAFF. The CDR3 DNA is TGTGCCAGCAGTAAACAGGTATCGAACACTGAAGCTTTCTTT.

Details on this clonotype: The conserved phenylalanine or tryptophan normally closing the CDR3 is absent here, so this likely arose from a read error. J is TRBJ2-7 and V is TRBV5-1, with no clear D. CDR1 is SGHRS, CDR2 YFSETQ, per germline. The CDR3 has 14 residues. The CDR3 region is CASSLVRQSYEQYS. CDR3 nucleotides: TGCGCCAGCAGCTTGGTCCGGCAGTCCTATGAGCAGTACTCC.

This clonotype came up many times. The V call is TRBV29-1, the J call TRBJ1-1; D is possibly TRBD1 (5 bases). CDR3 length equals 12 residues. V lost 6 bases and J 4 bases, leaving 12 bases between the germline ends. Germline V CDR1 and CDR2: SQVTM, ANQGSEA. The CDR3 DNA reads TGCAGCGTGGGGGAGTTTCCCACTGAAGCTTTCTTT. Protein: CSVGEFPTEAFF.

This clonotype was detected only a few times. This clone may be a read error of a much larger clone one base away. V is TRBV25-1 and J is TRBJ2-7; D not resolved. V lost 4 bases and J lost 2, with 9 bases in between. This CDR3 is 13 amino acids long. Germline V CDR1 and CDR2: MGHDK, SYGVNS. The CDR3 nucleotides read TGTGCCAGCAGTGGAAGCAATGCCTACGAGCAGTACTTC. Amino acid sequence: CASSGSNAYEQYF.

In its sample, this clonotype was seen many times. V is TRBV3-1 and J is TRBJ1-1, with 7 nucleotides matching TRBD1. V was pared by 0 bases and J by 3 bases, with 1 base of the junction left unmatched. CDR1 is LGHDT, CDR2 YNNKEL, per germline (reference sequence). The CDR3 is 14 amino acids. The CDR3 DNA sequence: TGTGCCAGCAGCCAAGAAGGGGGCTACACTGAAGCTTTCTTT. Translated, it gives CASSQEGGYTEAFF.

This clonotype occurred many times. The V gene is TRBV6-1, the J gene TRBJ1-5, with TRBD1 identical over 7 bases. Looked up from germline, CDR1 is MNHNS and CDR2 is SASEGT. This CDR3 comprises 15 residues. The ends lost 7 bases at V and 5 bases at J; junction bases unmatched: 11. DNA of the CDR3: TGTGCCAGCACCCCGGCTGGGAGGGGGCATCAGCCCCAGCATTTT. This sequence encodes CASTPAGRGHQPQHF.

This clonotype was found many times. V usage is TRBV20-1 and J usage is TRBJ1-5, with 8 bases lining up with TRBD1. Germline trimming cut 0 bases from V and 5 bases from J; bases unmatched to any gene: 9. Germline-derived CDR1 and CDR2 are DFQATT and SNEGSKA (reference sequence). This CDR3 is built from 16 residues. The CDR3 loop is CSARDKGQGGDQPQHF. The CDR3 DNA is TGCAGTGCTAGAGATAAAGGACAGGGCGGTGATCAGCCCCAGCATTTT.

This clonotype was observed many times. The CDR3 here is CASSLSRGFNEQYF. The DNA for the CDR3 is TGTGCCAGCAGTTTATCGCGGGGATTCAACGAGCAGTACTTC. This rearrangement joins TRBV27 to TRBJ2-7; the D gene is possibly TRBD2 (6 bases). V lost 0 bases and J 5 bases, leaving 11 bases between the germline ends. Per the germline V gene, CDR1 is MNHEY and CDR2 is SMNVEV (reference sequence). The CDR3 is made up of 14 amino acids.

At least ten counts were recorded for this clonotype. The V gene is TRBV29-1, the J gene TRBJ2-1; 8 bases line up with TRBD1. From germline, CDR1 is SQVTM and CDR2 ANQGSEA. This CDR3 is built from 13 residues. With 1 base clipped from V and 10 bases from J, the junction kept 6 bases outside the gene matches. CDR3 residues: CSVEVARTGEQFF. As DNA, the CDR3 is TGCAGCGTTGAAGTTGCCAGGACAGGGGAGCAGTTCTTC.